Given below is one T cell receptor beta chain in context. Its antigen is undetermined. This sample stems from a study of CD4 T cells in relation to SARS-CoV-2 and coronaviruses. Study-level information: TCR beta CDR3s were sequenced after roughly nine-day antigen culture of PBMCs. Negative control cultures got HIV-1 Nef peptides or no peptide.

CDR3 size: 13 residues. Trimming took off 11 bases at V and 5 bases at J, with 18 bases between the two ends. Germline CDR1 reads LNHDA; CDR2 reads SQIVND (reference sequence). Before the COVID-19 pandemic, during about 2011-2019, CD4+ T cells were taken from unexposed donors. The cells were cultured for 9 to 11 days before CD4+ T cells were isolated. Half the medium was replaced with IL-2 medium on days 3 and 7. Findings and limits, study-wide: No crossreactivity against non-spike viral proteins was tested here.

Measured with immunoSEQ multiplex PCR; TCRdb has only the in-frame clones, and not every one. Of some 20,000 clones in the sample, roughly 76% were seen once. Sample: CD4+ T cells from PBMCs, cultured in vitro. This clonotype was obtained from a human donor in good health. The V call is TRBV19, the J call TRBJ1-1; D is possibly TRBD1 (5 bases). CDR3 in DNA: TGTGCCGCTAGATCCGTCCCAGGGACTGAAGCTTTCTTT. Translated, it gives CAARSVPGTEAFF. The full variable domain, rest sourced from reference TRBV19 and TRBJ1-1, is DGGITQSPKYLFRKEGQNVTLSCEQNLNHDAMYWYRQDPGQGLRLIYYSQIVNDFQKGDIAEGYSVSREKKESFPLTVTSAQKNPTAFYLCAARSVPGTEAFFGQGTRLTVV.